The subject of this entry is one TCR beta chain. TCRdb passed the 5' RACE reads through MiXCR, listing each CDR3 protein once. The profile shows about 350,000 distinct CDR3 sequences, roughly an eighth of them singletons. The data stem from a study of T-cell memory formation after mild COVID-19. V was cut by 4 bases and J by 8 bases, with 18 bases left in between. Per the germline V gene, CDR1 is LGHDT and CDR2 is YNNKEL (reference sequence). The CDR3 runs 15 residues. J is TRBJ2-1 and V is TRBV3-1; D perhaps matches TRBD2 (6 bases). This TCR was sampled from a man aged 18 to 29 who had mild COVID-19 (a few samples of this study predate the infection). Cell type and time point are not known. The sample taken for sequencing was PBMCs or a T cell subset sorted from them (not recorded which). Here the CDR3 DNA reads TGTGCCAGCAGCCGGGACTCCCTCAGGTTGGATGAGCAGTTCTTC. Amino acid sequence: CASSRDSLRLDEQFF.